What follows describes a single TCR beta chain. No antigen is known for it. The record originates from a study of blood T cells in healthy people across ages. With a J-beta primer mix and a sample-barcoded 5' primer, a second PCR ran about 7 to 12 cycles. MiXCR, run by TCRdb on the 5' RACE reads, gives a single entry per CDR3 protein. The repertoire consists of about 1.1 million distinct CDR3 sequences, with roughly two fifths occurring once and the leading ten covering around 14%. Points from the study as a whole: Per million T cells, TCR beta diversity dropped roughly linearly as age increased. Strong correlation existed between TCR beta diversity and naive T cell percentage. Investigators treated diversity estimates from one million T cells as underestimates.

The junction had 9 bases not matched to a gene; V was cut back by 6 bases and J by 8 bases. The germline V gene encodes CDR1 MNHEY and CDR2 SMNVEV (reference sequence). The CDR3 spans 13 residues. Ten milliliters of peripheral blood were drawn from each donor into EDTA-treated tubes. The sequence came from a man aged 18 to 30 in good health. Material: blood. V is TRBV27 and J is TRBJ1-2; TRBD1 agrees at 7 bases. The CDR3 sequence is CASRSTGLGGYTF. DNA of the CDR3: TGTGCCAGCAGGTCGACAGGGTTAGGCGGCTACACCTTC.